A selection of T cell receptor beta chains follows, all from one sample in a study of T cell responses to AZD1222 COVID-19 vaccine. Profiled with immunoSEQ multiplex PCR; TCRdb holds only in-frame clones, not every one. This sample has 120,000 to 150,000 clones, with 91% found just once. Sequenced material: peripheral blood, taken on day 0 of AZD1222 vaccination. These receptors were collected from an adult in good health. The CDR3 runs from the conserved cysteine through the conserved F or W. D genes are given only for firm matches. Clone size is shown for a subset of rows, as once, few, many or a class of expanded clone.

CDR3aa: CASSLGTGEQPQHF
CDR3nt: TGTGCCAGCAGTTTAGGGACAGGGGAACAGCCCCAGCATTTT
d_gene: TRBD1
v_gene: TRBV28
abundance: -
j_gene: TRBJ1-5

CDR3aa: CASRIPGRTEKLFF
CDR3nt: TGTGCCAGTAGAATCCCGGGACGGACGGAAAAACTGTTTTTT
d_gene: -
v_gene: TRBV19
abundance: -
j_gene: TRBJ1-4

CDR3aa: CATHWAEDNEQFF
CDR3nt: TGTGCCACCCACTGGGCGGAAGACAATGAGCAGTTCTTC
d_gene: -
v_gene: TRBV7-2
abundance: -
j_gene: TRBJ2-1

CDR3aa: CASSKSQGAWDTQYF
CDR3nt: TGTGCCAGCAGCAAGTCACAGGGGGCTTGGGATACGCAGTATTTT
d_gene: TRBD1
v_gene: TRBV7-9
abundance: -
j_gene: TRBJ2-3

CDR3aa: CASSLEAETDTQYF
CDR3nt: TGTGCCAGCAGCTTGGAGGCAGAAACAGATACGCAGTATTTT
d_gene: -
v_gene: TRBV5-5
abundance: -
j_gene: TRBJ2-3

CDR3aa: CASSLLPDRVNTEAFF
CDR3nt: TGTGCCAGCAGTTTACTCCCTGACAGGGTGAACACTGAAGCTTTCTTT
d_gene: TRBD1
v_gene: TRBV27
abundance: few
j_gene: TRBJ1-1

CDR3aa: CASSFLPGEAFF
CDR3nt: TGCGCCAGCAGCTTCCTCCCGGGGGAAGCTTTCTTT
d_gene: -
v_gene: TRBV5-1
abundance: -
j_gene: TRBJ1-1

CDR3aa: CASSQAGMGDQPQHF
CDR3nt: TGTGCCAGCAGCCAAGCCGGGATGGGAGATCAGCCCCAGCATTTT
d_gene: -
v_gene: TRBV7-2
abundance: -
j_gene: TRBJ1-5

CDR3aa: CASSLGRWDNQPQHF
CDR3nt: TGTGCCAGCAGCCTCGGGCGGTGGGACAATCAGCCCCAGCATTTT
d_gene: -
v_gene: TRBV6-5
abundance: few
j_gene: TRBJ1-5

CDR3aa: CASRERGAGNEQFF
CDR3nt: TGCGCCAGCAGGGAACGAGGGGCGGGGAATGAGCAGTTCTTC
d_gene: -
v_gene: TRBV10-2
abundance: -
j_gene: TRBJ2-1

CDR3aa: CASSQSDREGPRDTEAFF
CDR3nt: TGCGCCAGCAGTCAATCGGACAGGGAGGGACCGAGGGACACTGAAGCTTTCTTT
d_gene: TRBD1
v_gene: TRBV23-1
abundance: -
j_gene: TRBJ1-1

CDR3aa: CASSQGSDNEQFF
CDR3nt: TGTGCCAGCAGCCAGGGTAGTGACAATGAGCAGTTCTTC
d_gene: -
v_gene: TRBV7-3
abundance: -
j_gene: TRBJ2-1

CDR3aa: CASSSRKLGRNYGYTF
CDR3nt: TGTGCCAGCAGTTCTCGAAAACTTGGACGGAACTATGGCTACACCTTC
d_gene: -
v_gene: TRBV5-6
abundance: -
j_gene: TRBJ1-2

CDR3aa: CASSMERRDTEAFF
CDR3nt: TGTGCCAGTAGTATGGAAAGAAGGGACACTGAAGCTTTCTTT
d_gene: -
v_gene: TRBV19
abundance: -
j_gene: TRBJ1-1

CDR3aa: CASSSRGTTYLEKLFF
CDR3nt: TGTGCCAGCAGCTCCCGCGGGACCACCTATCTCGAAAAACTGTTTTTT
d_gene: -
v_gene: TRBV7-3
abundance: -
j_gene: TRBJ1-4

CDR3aa: CASSLLAGGPNEQFF
CDR3nt: TGTGCCAGCAGCCTCCTAGCGGGGGGGCCCAATGAGCAGTTCTTC
d_gene: TRBD2
v_gene: TRBV7-9
abundance: -
j_gene: TRBJ2-1

CDR3aa: CASSLTSGSYSYEQYF
CDR3nt: TGTGCCAGCAGCTTAACCTCGGGCAGCTACTCCTACGAGCAGTACTTC
d_gene: -
v_gene: TRBV7-2
abundance: once
j_gene: TRBJ2-7

CDR3aa: CASSYAPTRNQPQHF
CDR3nt: TGTGCCAGCAGTTACGCACCCACAAGGAATCAGCCCCAGCATTTT
d_gene: -
v_gene: TRBV6-2/TRBV6-3
abundance: -
j_gene: TRBJ1-5

CDR3aa: CASSTPGLDYEQYF
CDR3nt: TGTGCCAGTAGTACCCCGGGACTCGACTACGAGCAGTACTTC
d_gene: -
v_gene: TRBV19
abundance: once
j_gene: TRBJ2-7

CDR3aa: CASSGPEETQYF
CDR3nt: TGTGCCAGCAGCGGTCCTGAAGAGACCCAGTACTTC
d_gene: -
v_gene: TRBV5-6
abundance: -
j_gene: TRBJ2-5

CDR3aa: CASSPGTSGGVAKNIQYF
CDR3nt: TGTGCCAGCAGCCCCGGGACTAGCGGGGGGGTGGCCAAAAACATTCAGTACTTC
d_gene: TRBD2
v_gene: TRBV3-1/TRBV3-2
abundance: -
j_gene: TRBJ2-4

CDR3aa: CASSHQWVSGDTQYF
CDR3nt: TGTGCCAGCAGCCACCAGTGGGTTAGCGGAGATACGCAGTATTTT
d_gene: -
v_gene: TRBV3-1/TRBV3-2
abundance: -
j_gene: TRBJ2-3

CDR3aa: CASTSGSWDTQYF
CDR3nt: TGTGCCAGTACCAGCGGGAGTTGGGATACGCAGTATTTT
d_gene: TRBD2
v_gene: TRBV19
abundance: -
j_gene: TRBJ2-3

CDR3aa: CASSLTYTGELFF
CDR3nt: TGCGCCAGCAGTCTAACCTACACCGGGGAGCTGTTTTTT
d_gene: -
v_gene: TRBV10-2
abundance: -
j_gene: TRBJ2-2

CDR3aa: CASSLAGSETGTGELFF
CDR3nt: TGCGCCAGCAGCTTGGCCGGGTCGGAGACGGGCACCGGGGAGCTGTTTTTT
d_gene: -
v_gene: TRBV5-1
abundance: -
j_gene: TRBJ2-2

CDR3aa: CASSYSTLDTQYF
CDR3nt: TGTGCCAGCAGTTACTCGACACTCGATACGCAGTATTTT
d_gene: -
v_gene: TRBV6-5
abundance: -
j_gene: TRBJ2-3

CDR3aa: CASSPGLMDGYTF
CDR3nt: TGTGCCAGCTCACCAGGGTTGATGGATGGCTACACCTTC
d_gene: -
v_gene: TRBV18
abundance: -
j_gene: TRBJ1-2

CDR3aa: CASSSFSTSGQFF
CDR3nt: TGTGCCAGCAGCTCCTTTTCGACCTCGGGGCAGTTCTTC
d_gene: -
v_gene: TRBV7-3
abundance: -
j_gene: TRBJ2-1

CDR3aa: CASSLGSGNPNSPLHF
CDR3nt: TGTGCCAGCAGCTTAGGGTCAGGGAACCCTAATTCACCCCTCCACTTT
d_gene: -
v_gene: TRBV7-9
abundance: -
j_gene: TRBJ1-6

CDR3aa: CASSETRQGVNTEAFF
CDR3nt: TGTGCCAGCAGTGAAACCCGACAGGGGGTGAACACTGAAGCTTTCTTT
d_gene: TRBD1
v_gene: TRBV2
abundance: once
j_gene: TRBJ1-1

CDR3aa: CASSRQGTYEQYF
CDR3nt: TGTGCCAGCAGTAGACAGGGAACCTACGAGCAGTACTTC
d_gene: TRBD1
v_gene: TRBV25-1
abundance: few
j_gene: TRBJ2-7

CDR3aa: CASSLKGGGSTDTQYF
CDR3nt: TGTGCCAGCAGCCTTAAGGGTGGCGGTAGCACAGATACGCAGTATTTT
d_gene: -
v_gene: TRBV7-9
abundance: -
j_gene: TRBJ2-3

CDR3aa: CASSLRGAAFF
CDR3nt: TGTGCCAGCAGCCTCCGGGGGGCGGCTTTCTTT
d_gene: -
v_gene: TRBV28
abundance: -
j_gene: TRBJ1-1

CDR3aa: CASSQLDRPSYGYTF
CDR3nt: TGTGCCAGCAGCCAATTGGACCGCCCTTCCTATGGCTACACCTTC
d_gene: -
v_gene: TRBV3-1/TRBV3-2
abundance: -
j_gene: TRBJ1-2

CDR3aa: CASSLMVSGTSGNTIYF
CDR3nt: TGTGCCAGCAGCTTGATGGTTAGCGGCACCTCTGGAAACACCATATATTTT
d_gene: -
v_gene: TRBV7-9
abundance: -
j_gene: TRBJ1-3

CDR3aa: CASSRRPREGSGNTIYF
CDR3nt: TGTGCCAGCAGTCGACGACCCCGGGAGGGCTCTGGAAACACCATATATTTT
d_gene: -
v_gene: TRBV6-6
abundance: -
j_gene: TRBJ1-3

CDR3aa: CASSPNPQGEGINNEQFF
CDR3nt: TGTGCCAGCAGCCCGAACCCCCAAGGGGAGGGCATCAACAATGAGCAGTTCTTC
d_gene: TRBD2
v_gene: TRBV4-2
abundance: -
j_gene: TRBJ2-1

CDR3aa: CASSQDPQGDGNTIYF
CDR3nt: TGTGCCAGCAGCCAAGACCCACAGGGAGATGGAAACACCATATATTTT
d_gene: -
v_gene: TRBV3-1/TRBV3-2
abundance: -
j_gene: TRBJ1-3

CDR3aa: CASSRTVNTEAFF
CDR3nt: TGTGCCAGCAGCAGGACAGTGAACACTGAAGCTTTCTTT
d_gene: -
v_gene: TRBV12-3/TRBV12-4
abundance: -
j_gene: TRBJ1-1

CDR3aa: CASSADGGHQPQHF
CDR3nt: TGTGCCAGCAGTGCCGACGGGGGCCATCAGCCCCAGCATTTT
d_gene: -
v_gene: TRBV2
abundance: few
j_gene: TRBJ1-5

CDR3aa: CASSIVGTGGGETQYF
CDR3nt: TGTGCCAGTAGTATAGTTGGGACAGGGGGCGGCGAGACCCAGTACTTC
d_gene: TRBD1
v_gene: TRBV19
abundance: -
j_gene: TRBJ2-5

CDR3aa: CASSFGQGHYEQYF
CDR3nt: TGTGCCAGCAGCTTCGGACAGGGCCATTACGAGCAGTACTTC
d_gene: TRBD1
v_gene: TRBV7-2
abundance: -
j_gene: TRBJ2-7

CDR3aa: CASSLIKGSGHEQFF
CDR3nt: TGTGCCAGCAGCTTGATAAAGGGTTCGGGGCATGAGCAGTTCTTC
d_gene: -
v_gene: TRBV5-5
abundance: -
j_gene: TRBJ2-1

CDR3aa: CASSQEGGLGRAANEKLFF
CDR3nt: TGTGCCAGCAGCCAAGAAGGAGGTCTAGGCAGGGCAGCTAATGAAAAACTGTTTTTT
d_gene: -
v_gene: TRBV4-2
abundance: -
j_gene: TRBJ1-4

CDR3aa: CASSQTPAPAGFLYNEQFF
CDR3nt: TGTGCCAGCAGCCAAACCCCCGCCCCGGCAGGGTTCTTATACAATGAGCAGTTCTTC
d_gene: -
v_gene: TRBV14
abundance: -
j_gene: TRBJ2-1

CDR3aa: CASSSHLRGQDAETQYF
CDR3nt: TGTGCCAGCAGTTCACACCTCAGGGGGCAGGATGCGGAGACCCAGTACTTC
d_gene: TRBD1
v_gene: TRBV28
abundance: -
j_gene: TRBJ2-5

CDR3aa: CASSQGLAGETGELFF
CDR3nt: TGTGCCAGCAGTCAGGGACTAGCGGGAGAAACCGGGGAGCTGTTTTTT
d_gene: TRBD2
v_gene: TRBV6-2/TRBV6-3
abundance: -
j_gene: TRBJ2-2

CDR3aa: CASSFVGDQETQYF
CDR3nt: TGTGCCAGCAGCTTCGTGGGGGACCAAGAGACCCAGTACTTC
d_gene: -
v_gene: TRBV7-9
abundance: -
j_gene: TRBJ2-5

CDR3aa: CASSPGQGEGSNYGYTF
CDR3nt: TGCGCCAGCAGCCCGGGACAGGGTGAGGGATCTAACTATGGCTACACCTTC
d_gene: TRBD1
v_gene: TRBV4-1
abundance: -
j_gene: TRBJ1-2